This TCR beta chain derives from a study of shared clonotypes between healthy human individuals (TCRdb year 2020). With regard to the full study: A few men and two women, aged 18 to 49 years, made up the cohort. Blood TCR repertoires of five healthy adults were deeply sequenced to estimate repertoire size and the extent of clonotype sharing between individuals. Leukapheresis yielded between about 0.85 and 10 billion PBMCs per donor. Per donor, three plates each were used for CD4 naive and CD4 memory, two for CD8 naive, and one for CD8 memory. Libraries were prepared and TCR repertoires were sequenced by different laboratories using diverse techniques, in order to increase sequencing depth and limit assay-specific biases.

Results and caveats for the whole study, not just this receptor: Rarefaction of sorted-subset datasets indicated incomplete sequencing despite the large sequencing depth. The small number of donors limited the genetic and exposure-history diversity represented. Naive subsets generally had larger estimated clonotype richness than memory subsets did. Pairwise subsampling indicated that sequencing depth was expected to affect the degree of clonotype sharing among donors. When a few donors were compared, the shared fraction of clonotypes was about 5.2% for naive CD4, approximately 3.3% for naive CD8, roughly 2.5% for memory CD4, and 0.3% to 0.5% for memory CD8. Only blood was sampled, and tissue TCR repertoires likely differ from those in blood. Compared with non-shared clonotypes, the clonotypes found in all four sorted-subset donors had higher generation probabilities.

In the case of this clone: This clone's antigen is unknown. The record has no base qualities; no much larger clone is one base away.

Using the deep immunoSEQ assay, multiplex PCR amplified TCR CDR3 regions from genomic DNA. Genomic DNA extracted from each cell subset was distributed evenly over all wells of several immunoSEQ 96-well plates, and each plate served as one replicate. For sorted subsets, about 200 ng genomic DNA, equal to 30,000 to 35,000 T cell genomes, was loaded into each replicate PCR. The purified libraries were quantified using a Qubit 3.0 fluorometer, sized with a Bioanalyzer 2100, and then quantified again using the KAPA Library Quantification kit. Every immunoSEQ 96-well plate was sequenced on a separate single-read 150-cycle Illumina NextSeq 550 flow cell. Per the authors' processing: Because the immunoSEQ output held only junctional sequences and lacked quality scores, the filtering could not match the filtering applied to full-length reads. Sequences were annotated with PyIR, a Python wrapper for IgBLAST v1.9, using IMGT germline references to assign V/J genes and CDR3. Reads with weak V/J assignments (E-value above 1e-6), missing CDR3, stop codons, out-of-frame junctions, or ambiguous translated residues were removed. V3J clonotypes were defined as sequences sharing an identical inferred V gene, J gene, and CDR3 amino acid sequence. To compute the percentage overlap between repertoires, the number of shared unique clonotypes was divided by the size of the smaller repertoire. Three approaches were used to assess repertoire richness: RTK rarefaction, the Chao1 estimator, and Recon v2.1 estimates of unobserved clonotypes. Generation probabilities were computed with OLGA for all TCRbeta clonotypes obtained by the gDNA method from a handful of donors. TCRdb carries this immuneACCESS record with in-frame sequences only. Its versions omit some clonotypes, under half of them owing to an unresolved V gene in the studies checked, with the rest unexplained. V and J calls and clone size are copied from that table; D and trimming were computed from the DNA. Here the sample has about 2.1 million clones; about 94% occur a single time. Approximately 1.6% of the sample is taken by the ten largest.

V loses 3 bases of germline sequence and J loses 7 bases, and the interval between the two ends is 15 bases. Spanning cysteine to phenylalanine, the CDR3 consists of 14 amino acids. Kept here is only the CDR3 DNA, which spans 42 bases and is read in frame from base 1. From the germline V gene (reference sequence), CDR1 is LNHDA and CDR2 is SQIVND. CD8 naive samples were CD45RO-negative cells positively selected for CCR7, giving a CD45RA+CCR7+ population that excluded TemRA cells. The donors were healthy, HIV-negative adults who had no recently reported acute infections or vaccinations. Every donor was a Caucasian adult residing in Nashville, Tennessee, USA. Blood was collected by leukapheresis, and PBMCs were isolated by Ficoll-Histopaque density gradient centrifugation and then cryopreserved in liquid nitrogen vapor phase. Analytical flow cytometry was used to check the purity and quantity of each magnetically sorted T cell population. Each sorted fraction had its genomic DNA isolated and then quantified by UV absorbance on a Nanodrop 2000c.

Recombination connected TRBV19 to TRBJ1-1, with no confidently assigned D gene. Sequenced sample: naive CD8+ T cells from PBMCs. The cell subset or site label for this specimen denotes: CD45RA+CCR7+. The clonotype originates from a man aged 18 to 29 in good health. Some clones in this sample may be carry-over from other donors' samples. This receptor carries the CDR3 CASSMKYTPHEAFF. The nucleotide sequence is TGTGCCAGTAGTATGAAATACACACCCCATGAAGCTTTCTTT.